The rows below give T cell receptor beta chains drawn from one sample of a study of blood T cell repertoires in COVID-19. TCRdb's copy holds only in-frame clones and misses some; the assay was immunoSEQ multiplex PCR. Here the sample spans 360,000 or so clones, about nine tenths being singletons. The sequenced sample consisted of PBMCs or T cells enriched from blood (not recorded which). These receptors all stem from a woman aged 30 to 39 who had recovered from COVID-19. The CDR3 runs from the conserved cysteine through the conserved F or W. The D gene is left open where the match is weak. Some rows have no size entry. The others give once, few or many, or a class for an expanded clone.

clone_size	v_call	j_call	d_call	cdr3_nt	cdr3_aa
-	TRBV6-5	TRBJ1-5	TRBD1	TGTGCCAGCAGTCAGGACAGGGGAGGCAATCAGCCCCAGCATTTT	CASSQDRGGNQPQHF
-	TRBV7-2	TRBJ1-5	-	TGTGCCAGCAGACATAGACAGCCGAATCGCAATCAGCCCCAGCATTTT	CASRHRQPNRNQPQHF
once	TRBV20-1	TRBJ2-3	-	TGCAGTGCTAGTGCGCTAGCGTGGTCAGATACGCAGTATTTT	CSASALAWSDTQYF
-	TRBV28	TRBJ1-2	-	TGTGCCATCAATTCCGGGACACTCGGCTACACCTTC	CAINSGTLGYTF
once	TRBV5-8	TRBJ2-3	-	TGTGCCAGCAGCTTGGGGGGGCGGAGTACGCAGTATTTT	CASSLGGRSTQYF
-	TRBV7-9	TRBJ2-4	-	TGTGCCAGCAGCTTAGGGGGACAAGCCAAAAACATTCAGTACTTC	CASSLGGQAKNIQYF
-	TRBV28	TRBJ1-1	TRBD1	TGTGCCAGCAGTTTATCGGCAGGGGGCACTGAAGCTTTCTTT	CASSLSAGGTEAFF
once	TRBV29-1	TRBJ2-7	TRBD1	TGCAGCGTAGGACGACAGGGGGGCAACGAGCAGTACTTC	CSVGRQGGNEQYF
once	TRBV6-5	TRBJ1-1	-	TGTGCCAGCAGTTACTCTCGGGGGGAGGGGGAAGCTTTCTTT	CASSYSRGEGEAFF
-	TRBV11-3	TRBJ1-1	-	TGTGCCAGCAGCTTAGTGCGGAACACTGAAGCTTTCTTT	CASSLVRNTEAFF
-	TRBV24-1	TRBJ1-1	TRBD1	TGTGCCACCAGTGATTCCGGGACAGGGGAGAACACTGAAGCTTTCTTT	CATSDSGTGENTEAFF
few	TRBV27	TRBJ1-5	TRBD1	TGTGCCAGCAGTCGGCGCACATCCGGGACAGACAACAATCAGCCCCAGCATTTT	CASSRRTSGTDNNQPQHF
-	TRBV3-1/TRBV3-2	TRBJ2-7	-	TGTGCCAGCAGCCAAGACTATCGGTCCTACGAGCAGTACTTC	CASSQDYRSYEQYF
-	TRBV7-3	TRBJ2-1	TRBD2	TGTGCCAGCAGTCCGGGACTAGAATACAATGAGCAGTTCTTC	CASSPGLEYNEQFF
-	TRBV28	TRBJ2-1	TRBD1	TGTGCCAGCAGGGAGAGACAGGGTCTGGGAATTTCCAATGAGCAGTTCTTC	CASRERQGLGISNEQFF
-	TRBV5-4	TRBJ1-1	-	TGTGCCAGCAGCTTGGCGTCAGGGGTAGGGACTGAAGCTTTCTTT	CASSLASGVGTEAFF
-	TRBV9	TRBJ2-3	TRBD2	TGTGCCAGCAGCGTAGCAGGGCGGGGGGGTCCAGATACGCAGTATTTT	CASSVAGRGGPDTQYF
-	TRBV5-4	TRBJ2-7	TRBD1	TGTGCCAGCAGCTTAGACAGGGCTTCCTACGAGCAGTACTTC	CASSLDRASYEQYF
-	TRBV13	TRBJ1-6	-	TGTGCCAGCAGCTTAGGACGGGATAATTCACCCCTCCACTTT	CASSLGRDNSPLHF
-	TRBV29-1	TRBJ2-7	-	TGCAGCGTTGAAGAAAAGGATAGCGGTCCTGCCTACGAGCAGTACTTC	CSVEEKDSGPAYEQYF
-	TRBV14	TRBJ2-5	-	TGTGCCAGCAGCCGCCATGGAGGGGAGACCCAGTACTTC	CASSRHGGETQYF
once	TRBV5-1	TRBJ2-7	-	TGCGCCAGCAGCTTTTCGGGGGGCAACTCCTACGAGCAGTACTTC	CASSFSGGNSYEQYF
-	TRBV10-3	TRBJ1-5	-	TGTGCCATCGGGCCCGATAGCAATCAGCCCCAGCATTTT	CAIGPDSNQPQHF
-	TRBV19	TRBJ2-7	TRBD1	TGTGCCAGTAGTATAGATTGGGAGGGGACAGGGGATCGGCGCGAGCAGTACTTC	CASSIDWEGTGDRREQYF
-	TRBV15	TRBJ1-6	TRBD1	TGTGCCACCAGCGCAACGGACAGGGCTAATTCACCCCTCCACTTT	CATSATDRANSPLHF
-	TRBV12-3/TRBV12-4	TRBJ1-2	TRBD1	TGTGCCAGCAGCCGGGACAGGGAGTATGGCTACACCTTC	CASSRDREYGYTF
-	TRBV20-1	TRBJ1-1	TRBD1	TGCAGTGCTAGTTACAGGGGGGACACTGAAGCTTTCTTT	CSASYRGDTEAFF
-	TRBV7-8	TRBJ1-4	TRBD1	TGTGCCAGCAGCCCTAACCGGGACAGGTCTGAAAAACTGTTTTTT	CASSPNRDRSEKLFF
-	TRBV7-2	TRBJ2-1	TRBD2	TGTGCCAGCAGCTTAGGACTAGCGGGCAGATACAATGAGCAGTTCTTC	CASSLGLAGRYNEQFF
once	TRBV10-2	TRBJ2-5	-	TGCGCCAGCACCGGACAGTTCCAAGAGACCCAGTACTTC	CASTGQFQETQYF
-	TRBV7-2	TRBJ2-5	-	TGTGCCAGCAGCTTATCCGCGCGGGTCCAAGAGACCCAGTACTTC	CASSLSARVQETQYF
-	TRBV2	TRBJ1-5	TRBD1	TGTGCCGGGGGACAGGGTAACAATCAGCCCCAGCATTTT	CAGGQGNNQPQHF
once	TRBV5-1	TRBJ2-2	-	TGCGCCAGCAGCTTGGCAGGGGAGCTGTTTTTT	CASSLAGELFF
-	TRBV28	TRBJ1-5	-	TGTGCCAGCAGACAGGGTTTACGGCCCCAGCATTTT	CASRQGLRPQHF